Presented here are 19 T cell receptor beta chains from one specimen sequenced in a study of OX40 agonist ivuxolimab in advanced cancers. The method behind the library was the immunoSEQ multiplex PCR assay. The table was pulled from immuneACCESS by TCRdb, which kept in-frame rearrangements only. Such tables lose some clones; where checked, under half of the loss comes from unresolved V genes, and the rest has no known cause. Within this sample are fewer than 70,000 clones, with 89% of them counted one time only. The top ten hold approximately 0.99% of the sample. The material sequenced was CD4+ or CD8+ T cells sorted from blood, taken in a trial of the OX40 agonist ivuxolimab. The receptors originated from an adult with an advanced solid tumor such as melanoma, head and neck, liver or kidney cancer.

In this sample, this clone turned up once. V is TRBV5-8 and J is TRBJ2-1; D might be TRBD2 (6 bases). V lost 4 bases to trimming and J lost 0 bases, with 11 bases between them. The CDR3 is 15 amino acids. CDR1 is SGHTS, CDR2 YDEGEE, per germline. This chain's CDR3 is CASSPHGSSYNEQFF. CDR3 nucleotide sequence: TGTGCCAGCAGCCCCCACGGGAGCTCCTACAATGAGCAGTTCTTC.

DNA for the CDR3: TGTGCCAGCAGTTACTCGAGTTCTGGGAACACTGAAGCTTTCTTT. It yields the protein CASSYSSSGNTEAFF. J is TRBJ1-1 and V is TRBV6-6; D gene ambiguous. Germline CDR1 and CDR2: MNHNY and SVGAGI (reference sequence). The CDR3 runs to 15 residues. The germline V and J ends were trimmed by 0 bases and 1 base, with 9 bases remaining between them.

The chain recombines TRBV30 with TRBJ1-6, with 7 nucleotides matching TRBD1. Germline CDR1 and CDR2: GTSNPN and SVGIG (reference sequence). The V gene end was trimmed by 2 bases and the J gene end by 11 bases; junction bases not matched to a gene: 9. This CDR3 spans 14 amino acids. CDR3 DNA sequence: TGTGCCTGGAGTCCTCTGACAGGGAGGACACCCCTCCACTTT. Protein product: CAWSPLTGRTPLHF. Looking up the rest from reference TRBV30 and TRBJ1-6 gives the full variable domain: SQTIHQWPATLVQPVGSPLSLECTVEGTSNPNLYWYRQAAGRGLQLLFYSVGIGQISSEVPQNLSASRPQDRQFILSSKKLLLSDSGFYLCAWSPLTGRTPLHFGNGTRLTVT.

V is TRBV6-1 and J is TRBJ2-7, with a possible D match to TRBD1 (6 bases). Looked up from germline, CDR1 is MNHNS and CDR2 is SASEGT. CDR3 size: 15 residues. The V and J ends lost 1 base and 3 bases respectively, with 13 bases between them. DNA of the CDR3: TGTGCCAGCAGTGAAGTACAGGACAGAAGCTACGAGCAGTACTTC. Translation: CASSEVQDRSYEQYF.

V gene TRBV4-2 combines with J gene TRBJ2-5; 15 bases agree with TRBD2. The germline V gene has CDR1 LGHNA and CDR2 YNFKEQ. V lost 1 base, J lost 3 bases, and 3 bases stayed unmatched. The CDR3 spans 17 residues. The CDR3 reads CASSQGTSGGAKETQYF. The CDR3 nucleotides read TGTGCCAGCAGCCAAGGGACTAGCGGGGGGGCCAAAGAGACCCAGTACTTC.

The CDR3 reads CASSFSEGASYEQYF. In nucleotides, the CDR3 is TGCGCCAGCAGCTTTTCCGAGGGGGCTAGCTACGAGCAGTACTTC. The chain combines TRBV5-1 with TRBJ2-7; 7 bases match TRBD1. The CDR3 has 15 residues. V gave up 2 bases and J gave up 3 bases; unmatched junction bases: 8. The germline gives CDR1 SGHRS, CDR2 YFSETQ.

The chain couples TRBV6-5 to TRBJ1-2; no definite D call. The germline V and J ends were trimmed by 6 bases and 5 bases, with 7 bases remaining between them. The germline gives CDR1 MNHEY, CDR2 SVGAGI. The CDR3 consists of 11 residues. The CDR3 region is CASSKGYGYTF. The CDR3 DNA reads TGTGCCAGCAGCAAGGGATATGGCTACACCTTC.

The chain links TRBV19 to TRBJ1-5; no reliable D call. The CDR3 sequence is 15 residues long. Trimming took off 4 bases at V and 1 base at J, with 11 bases between the two ends. Germline CDR1 and CDR2: LNHDA and SQIVND (reference sequence). The CDR3 loop reads CASSKDGQSNQPQHF. DNA for the CDR3: TGTGCCAGTAGTAAAGACGGCCAGAGCAATCAGCCCCAGCATTTT.

This chain uses TRBV9 with TRBJ2-1, with TRBD2 matching over 11 bases. The CDR3 length is 18 residues. Germline values: CDR1 SGDLS, CDR2 YYNGEE. V lost 0 bases, J lost 7 bases, and 12 bases stayed unmatched. CDR3 loop: CASSVAPLAGGLKNEQFF. The DNA of the CDR3 is TGTGCCAGCAGCGTAGCCCCCTTAGCGGGGGGGCTTAAGAATGAGCAGTTCTTC.

Here the CDR3 reads CASSPDFDSGANVLTF. The CDR3, as DNA: TGCGCCAGCAGCCCGGATTTTGACTCTGGGGCCAACGTCCTGACTTTC. The chain combines TRBV5-1 with TRBJ2-6; D ambiguous. The V end was cut by 4 bases, the J end by 0 bases, with 11 bases between. The CDR3 contains 16 residues. From germline, CDR1 is SGHRS and CDR2 YFSETQ.

The chain couples TRBV6-5 to TRBJ1-1; 7 bases fit TRBD1. The CDR3 is made up of 13 amino acids. The V and J ends lost 5 bases and 5 bases, in that order; junction bases with no gene match: 5. Germline values: CDR1 MNHEY, CDR2 SVGAGI. The DNA for the CDR3 is TGTGCCAGCAGTATGGGACAGCTGACTGAAGCTTTCTTT. This gives the protein CASSMGQLTEAFF.

J is TRBJ1-6 and V is TRBV7-9; D is unclear. Germline V gene data show CDR1 as SEHNR and CDR2 as FQNEAQ (reference sequence). The CDR3 totals 14 residues. V was shortened by 5 bases and J by 2 bases, with 7 bases between the two germline ends. The CDR3 sequence is CASSADTYNSPLHF. CDR3 coding DNA: TGTGCCAGCAGCGCCGACACCTATAATTCACCCCTCCACTTT.

This chain connects TRBV2 to TRBJ2-5; TRBD2 matches at 16 bases. The CDR3 is made up of 16 amino acids. Per the germline V gene, CDR1 is SNHLY and CDR2 is FYNNEI. V lost 7 bases to trimming and J lost 5 bases; unmatched junction nucleotides: 7. In nucleotides, the CDR3 is TGTGCCAGCAACCTGGGACTAGCGGGGGGGCGTGAGACCCAGTACTTC. Protein: CASNLGLAGGRETQYF.

The chain joins TRBV10-2 to TRBJ1-5; D is undetermined. The V end lost 2 bases, the J end lost 3 bases, and 11 bases lay between the germline ends. This CDR3 region has 15 residues. Germline-derived CDR1 and CDR2 are WSHSY and SAAADI. In DNA form, the CDR3 reads TGCGCCAGCAGTGAGGGTCGAGGGATCAATCAGCCCCAGCATTTT. It specifies CASSEGRGINQPQHF.

The chain combines TRBV5-1 with TRBJ2-5, with 10 bases matching TRBD1. CDR1 is SGHRS, CDR2 YFSETQ, per germline. The CDR3 has 16 residues. The V and J ends lost 5 bases and 5 bases, in that order; junction bases with no gene match: 12. The CDR3, as DNA: TGCGCCAGCAGGTCGGGACAGGGGTTCCTGGGGGAGACCCAGTACTTC. Amino acid sequence: CASRSGQGFLGETQYF.

This clone was seen more than once but under ten times. The chain carries TRBV30 and TRBJ1-1; perhaps TRBD1 as D (5 bases). The CDR3 is 14 residues long. Germline V lookup: CDR1 GTSNPN, CDR2 SVGIG (reference sequence). The V end lost 4 bases, the J end lost 4 bases, and 16 bases lay between the germline ends. This chain's CDR3 is CAWTAGPLGTEAFF. The CDR3 bases are TGTGCCTGGACAGCGGGACCTTTGGGCACTGAAGCTTTCTTT.

This clone appeared once. The chain employs TRBV2 and TRBJ2-5, with D tentatively TRBD2 (5 bases). The CDR3 contains 12 residues. V shed 7 bases and J shed 3 bases, with 9 bases lying between them. From germline, CDR1 is SNHLY and CDR2 FYNNEI. CDR3: CASKRAEETQYF. The CDR3 DNA reads TGTGCCAGCAAGAGGGCCGAAGAGACCCAGTACTTC.

The V gene is TRBV4-1, the J gene TRBJ1-5, with TRBD1 matching over 7 bases. The CDR3 has 14 amino acids. Per the germline V gene, CDR1 is MGHRA and CDR2 is YSYEKL. V was clipped by 3 bases and J by 1 base; unmatched bases: 0. CDR3 sequence (DNA): TGCGCCAGCAGCCAGGGACAGAGCAATCAGCCCCAGCATTTT. Translation: CASSQGQSNQPQHF.

The chain links TRBV5-1 to TRBJ2-5; D may match TRBD1 or TRBD2 (6 bases each). V lost 0 bases and J lost 1, with 10 bases in between. This CDR3 has 15 amino acids. The germline CDR1 and CDR2 sequences are SGHRS and YFSETQ. The CDR3: CASSLGGAIQETQYF. CDR3 in DNA: TGCGCCAGCAGCTTGGGGGGGGCGATCCAAGAGACCCAGTACTTC.